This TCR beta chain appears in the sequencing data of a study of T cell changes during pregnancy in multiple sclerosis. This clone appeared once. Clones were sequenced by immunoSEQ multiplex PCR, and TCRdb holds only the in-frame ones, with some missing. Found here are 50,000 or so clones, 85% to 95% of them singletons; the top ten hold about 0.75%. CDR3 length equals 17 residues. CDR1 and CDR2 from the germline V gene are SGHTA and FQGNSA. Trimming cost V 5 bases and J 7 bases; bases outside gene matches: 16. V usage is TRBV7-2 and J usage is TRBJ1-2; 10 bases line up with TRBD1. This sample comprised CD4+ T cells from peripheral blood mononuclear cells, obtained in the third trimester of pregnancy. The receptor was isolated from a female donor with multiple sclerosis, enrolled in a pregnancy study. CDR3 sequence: CASSRRVIGTGVFGYTF. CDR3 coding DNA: TGTGCCAGCAGCCGACGGGTTATCGGGACAGGGGTTTTTGGCTACACCTTC.